These 20 T cell receptor beta chains were all obtained from the same sample, sequenced in a study of PD-1 blockade in mismatch repair-deficient tumors. The data were produced by immunoSEQ multiplex PCR, yet TCRdb's version contains in-frame clones alone and is incomplete. This sample has roughly 120,000 clones, with roughly 80% found just once. Here the sequenced sample was peripheral blood, taken 60 weeks after starting pembrolizumab. The receptor source for this set is an adult with mismatch repair-deficient cancer.

The chain carries TRBV2 and TRBJ2-3; 11 nucleotides agree with TRBD2. Germline CDR1 is SNHLY and CDR2 is FYNNEI. There are 16 residues in the CDR3. The junction had 10 bases not matched to a gene; V was cut back by 7 bases and J by 4 bases. The CDR3 spells CASIRELAGVPDTQYF. Here the CDR3 DNA reads TGTGCCAGCATTCGAGAACTAGCGGGAGTACCAGATACGCAGTATTTT. The variable domain in full, with the rest retrieved from reference TRBV2 and TRBJ2-3, is EPEVTQTPSHQVTQMGQEVILRCVPISNHLYFYWYRQILGQKVEFLVSFYNNEISEKSEIFDDQFSVERPDGSNFTLKIRSTKLEDSAMYFCASIRELAGVPDTQYFGPGTRLTVL.

This sequence joins TRBV4-1 and TRBJ2-3, with D uncertain. V lost 2 bases and J 4 bases, leaving 10 bases between the germline ends. Germline-derived CDR1 and CDR2 are MGHRA and YSYEKL. The CDR3 length is 14 residues. The CDR3 region has the DNA TGCGCCAGCAGCCAAACATCAGAGGCAGATACGCAGTATTTT. This codes for CASSQTSEADTQYF.

V usage is TRBV11-1 and J usage is TRBJ2-3, with 9 nucleotides matching TRBD1. This CDR3 region has 16 residues. After removal of 4 bases from V and 6 bases from J, the junction contained 11 bases not matched to a gene. The germline CDR1 and CDR2 sequences are SGHAT and FQDESV (reference sequence). This CDR3 reads CASSYRDRARLDTQYF. The CDR3, as DNA: TGTGCCAGCAGCTACCGGGACAGGGCGAGGTTGGATACGCAGTATTTT.

This rearrangement joins TRBV20-1 to TRBJ1-1; D remains unclear. Trimming removed 8 bases from V and 1 base from J, with 2 bases in between. Germline V gene lookup returns CDR1 DFQATT and CDR2 SNEGSKA (reference sequence). This CDR3 has 9 amino acids. For the CDR3, the DNA is TGCAGTAAGAACACTGAAGCTTTCTTT. Its protein is CSKNTEAFF.

Only a few counts were recorded for this clone. This chain uses TRBV28 with TRBJ2-7; no firm D call. CDR3 length: 14 amino acids. Germline-derived CDR1 and CDR2 are MDHEN and SYDVKM. V was shortened by 4 bases and J by 1 base, with 11 bases between the two germline ends. CDR3 sequence: CASSSSSLSYEQYF. The CDR3, as DNA: TGTGCCAGCAGTTCCTCTTCGCTGTCCTACGAGCAGTACTTC.

This sequence joins TRBV15 and TRBJ2-3; perhaps TRBD1 as D (6 bases). There are 15 residues in the CDR3. The V gene's germline CDR1 is LNHNV and CDR2 YYDKDF (reference sequence). Between the trimmed V and J ends, which lost 0 bases and 5 bases, there was a span of 12 bases. The chain's CDR3 is CATSRDRGGRDTQYF. The CDR3 nucleotides read TGTGCCACCAGCAGAGATAGAGGGGGAAGAGATACGCAGTATTTT.

The gene calls are TRBV6-4 and TRBJ1-1; weak D call: TRBD1 (6 bases). The CDR3 runs 11 residues. V was cut by 8 bases and J by 7 bases, with 11 bases left in between. Germline V lookup: CDR1 MRHNA, CDR2 SNTAGT. The CDR3 here is CASGGPVEAFF. CDR3 nucleotide sequence: TGTGCCAGCGGGGGGCCGGTTGAAGCTTTCTTT.

The chain recombines TRBV7-9 with TRBJ2-3; no clear D gene. CDR1 is SEHNR, CDR2 FQNEAQ, per germline (reference sequence). This CDR3 has 14 residues. Trimming removed 3 bases from V and 2 bases from J, with 9 bases in between. The CDR3 coding sequence is TGTGCCAGCAGCTTCGGCGGATTCACAGATACGCAGTATTTT. This sequence encodes CASSFGGFTDTQYF.

As for this clone: Within the sample, other DNA sequences also encode this same CDR3. V usage is TRBV6-5 and J usage is TRBJ1-1; D is unresolved. CDR3 length: 13 amino acids. CDR1 MNHEY and CDR2 SVGAGI come from the germline V gene. Trimming took off 2 bases at V and 0 bases at J, with 4 bases between the two ends. The CDR3 nucleotides read TGTGCCAGCAGTTACAGAGTGAACACTGAAGCTTTCTTT. This translates into CASSYRVNTEAFF.

The chain carries TRBV19 and TRBJ1-1; D uncertain. Germline V gene lookup returns CDR1 LNHDA and CDR2 SQIVND (reference sequence). The length of the CDR3 is 14 residues. V was shortened by 3 bases and J by 3 bases, with 11 bases between the two germline ends. The CDR3 coding sequence is TGTGCCAGTAGTATGCTCCTGGAGGACACTGAAGCTTTCTTT. Translating gives CASSMLLEDTEAFF.

This clone has more than one count but fewer than ten. V and J are TRBV6-4 and TRBJ1-1, with 8 bases matching TRBD1. With V trimmed by 2 bases and J by 1 base, 3 bases remained unmatched. The CDR3 has 15 residues. Germline-derived CDR1 and CDR2 are MRHNA and SNTAGT. The CDR3 nucleotides read TGTGCCAGCAGTGACACCGGGACAGGGAACACTGAAGCTTTCTTT. This gives the protein CASSDTGTGNTEAFF.

The V gene is TRBV28, the J gene TRBJ1-3; D is undetermined. Trimming took off 5 bases at V and 4 bases at J, with 6 bases between the two ends. CDR1 and CDR2 (germline): MDHEN, SYDVKM. This CDR3 spans 12 amino acids. Here the CDR3 reads CASSQQGNTIYF. The CDR3 DNA is TGTGCCAGCAGTCAACAGGGAAACACCATATATTTT.

The J gene is TRBJ1-2, the V gene TRBV12-5; no definite D call. V gave up 1 base and J gave up 12 bases, with 9 bases separating them. This CDR3 has 11 residues. The germline V gene encodes CDR1 LGHNT and CDR2 FRNRAP. This chain's CDR3 is CASGLEGLDTF. CDR3 coding DNA: TGTGCTAGTGGTTTGGAGGGTTTAGACACCTTC.

The J gene is TRBJ2-7, the V gene TRBV15, with a possible D match to TRBD1 (6 bases). V dropped 0 bases and J dropped 10 bases, with 10 bases sitting between them. There are 12 residues in the CDR3. The V gene's germline CDR1 is LNHNV and CDR2 YYDKDF (reference sequence). The CDR3 reads CATSRDLGHQYF. In DNA form, the CDR3 reads TGTGCCACCAGCAGAGATCTGGGACACCAGTACTTC.

This clone was detected once. This chain joins TRBV28 and TRBJ1-4; perhaps TRBD1 as D (5 bases). The length of the CDR3 is 13 residues. Deletions cut 6 bases from V and 6 bases from J, with 11 bases between. CDR1 and CDR2 (germline): MDHEN, SYDVKM. DNA for the CDR3: TGTGCCAGCAGAAGCGGGGGAGATGAAAAACTGTTTTTT. Its translation: CASRSGGDEKLFF.

The chain recombines TRBV4-3 with TRBJ2-2, with 7 nucleotides matching TRBD2. Germline-derived CDR1 and CDR2 are LGHNA and YSLEER. The CDR3 consists of 17 residues. With 1 base clipped from V and 3 bases from J, the junction kept 8 bases outside the gene matches. The CDR3 DNA sequence: TGCGCCAGCAGCCAAGTCAAACTAGCGCGACACACCGGGGAGCTGTTTTTT. This codes for CASSQVKLARHTGELFF.

The J gene is TRBJ1-5, the V gene TRBV27, with unresolved D. This CDR3 region has 15 residues. The germline V gene has CDR1 MNHEY and CDR2 SMNVEV (reference sequence). The V gene lost 3 bases and the J gene lost 9 bases, with 18 bases spanning the gap. CDR3 bases: TGTGCCAGCAGTTTGGATTCCGACGTAATCACGCCCCAGCATTTT. It specifies CASSLDSDVITPQHF.

This sequence joins TRBV4-2 and TRBJ2-6, with D possibly being TRBD2 (5 bases). Trimming stripped 4 bases from V and 1 base from J, with 11 bases between. The CDR3 has 16 residues. CDR1 and CDR2 (germline): LGHNA, YNFKEQ. The CDR3 is CASSPLERSGANVLTF. The CDR3 DNA is TGTGCCAGCAGCCCGCTGGAGCGGTCTGGGGCCAACGTCCTGACTTTC.

The chain joins TRBV5-1 to TRBJ2-7; 8 nucleotides agree with TRBD1. The ends lost 4 bases at V and 9 bases at J; junction bases unmatched: 3. The CDR3 extends over 11 amino acids. Looked up from germline, CDR1 is SGHRS and CDR2 is YFSETQ. CDR3 in amino acids: CASSPGGGQYF. CDR3 bases: TGCGCCAGCAGCCCAGGGGGCGGGCAGTACTTC.

The chain employs TRBV27 and TRBJ2-2; D may match TRBD1 or TRBD2 (5 bases each). CDR1 is MNHEY and CDR2 is SMNVEV in the germline V gene (reference sequence). The CDR3 loop spans 15 amino acids. V dropped 0 bases and J dropped 3 bases, with 8 bases sitting between them. CDR3 nucleotides: TGTGCCAGCAGTTTATCGGGGGTCGACACCGGGGAGCTGTTTTTT. This encodes CASSLSGVDTGELFF.